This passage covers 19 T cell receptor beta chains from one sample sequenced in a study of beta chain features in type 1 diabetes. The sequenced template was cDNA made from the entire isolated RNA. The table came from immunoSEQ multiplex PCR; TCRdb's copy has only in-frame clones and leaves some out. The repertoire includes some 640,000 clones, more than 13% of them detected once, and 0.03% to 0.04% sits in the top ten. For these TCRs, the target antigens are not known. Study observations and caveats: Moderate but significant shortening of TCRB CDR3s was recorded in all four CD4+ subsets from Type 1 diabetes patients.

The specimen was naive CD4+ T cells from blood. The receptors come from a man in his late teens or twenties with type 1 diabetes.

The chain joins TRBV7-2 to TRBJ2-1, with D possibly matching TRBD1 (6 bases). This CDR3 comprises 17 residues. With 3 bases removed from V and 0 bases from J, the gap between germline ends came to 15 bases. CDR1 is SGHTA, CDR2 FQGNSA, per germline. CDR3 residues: CASSFQGRVSSYNEQFF. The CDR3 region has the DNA TGTGCCAGCAGCTTCCAGGGGCGGGTGAGCTCCTACAATGAGCAGTTCTTC.

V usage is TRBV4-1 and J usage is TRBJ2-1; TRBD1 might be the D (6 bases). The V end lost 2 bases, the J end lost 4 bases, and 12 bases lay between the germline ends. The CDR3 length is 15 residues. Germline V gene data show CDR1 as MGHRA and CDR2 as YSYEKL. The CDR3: CASSQTGQGYNEQFF. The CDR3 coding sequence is TGCGCCAGCAGCCAAACGGGACAAGGATACAATGAGCAGTTCTTC.

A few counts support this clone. The DNA of the CDR3 is TGCGCCAGCAGCCTGAACAGCGTGATCTACTACGAGCAGTACTTC. Translation: CASSLNSVIYYEQYF. The chain carries TRBV5-1 and TRBJ2-7; D is undetermined. CDR1 SGHRS and CDR2 YFSETQ come from the germline V gene. The CDR3 extends over 15 amino acids. V was trimmed by 4 bases and J by 3 bases, leaving 17 bases between them.

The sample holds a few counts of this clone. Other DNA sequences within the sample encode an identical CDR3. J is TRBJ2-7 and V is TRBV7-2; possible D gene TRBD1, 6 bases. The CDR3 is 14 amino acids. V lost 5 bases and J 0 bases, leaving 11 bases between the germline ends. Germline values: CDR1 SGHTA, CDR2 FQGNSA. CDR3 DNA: TGTGCCAGCAGCCCACGGACAGCCTCCTACGAGCAGTACTTC. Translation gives CASSPRTASYEQYF.

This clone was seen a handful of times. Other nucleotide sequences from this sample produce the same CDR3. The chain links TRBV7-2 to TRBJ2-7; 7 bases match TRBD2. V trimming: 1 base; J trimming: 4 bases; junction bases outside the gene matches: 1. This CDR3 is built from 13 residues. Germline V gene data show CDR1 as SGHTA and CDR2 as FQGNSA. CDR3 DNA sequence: TGTGCCAGCAGCTTAGGAGCGGGGTACGAGCAGTACTTC. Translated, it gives CASSLGAGYEQYF.

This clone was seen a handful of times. In nucleotides, the CDR3 is TGTGCCAGCAGCGCAACCTCCGGGACAGCCTACTACGAGCAGTACTTC. It translates to CASSATSGTAYYEQYF. The chain recombines TRBV9 with TRBJ2-7; TRBD1 matches at 7 bases. Germline values: CDR1 SGDLS, CDR2 YYNGEE. Trimming cost V 3 bases and J 3 bases; bases outside gene matches: 12. The CDR3 runs to 16 residues.

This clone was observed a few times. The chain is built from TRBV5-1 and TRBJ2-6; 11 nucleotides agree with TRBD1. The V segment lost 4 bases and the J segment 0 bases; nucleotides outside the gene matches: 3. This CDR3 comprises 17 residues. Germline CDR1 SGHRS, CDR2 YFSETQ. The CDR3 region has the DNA TGCGCCAGCAGCCTCGGGACAGGGGGCTCTGGGGCCAACGTCCTGACTTTC. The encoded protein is CASSLGTGGSGANVLTF.

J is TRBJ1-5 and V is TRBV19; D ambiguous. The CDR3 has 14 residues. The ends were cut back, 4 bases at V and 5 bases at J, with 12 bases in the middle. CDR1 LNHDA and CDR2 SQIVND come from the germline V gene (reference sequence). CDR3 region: CASSTVWLYQPQHF. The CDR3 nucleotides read TGTGCCAGTAGTACGGTGTGGCTATATCAGCCCCAGCATTTT.

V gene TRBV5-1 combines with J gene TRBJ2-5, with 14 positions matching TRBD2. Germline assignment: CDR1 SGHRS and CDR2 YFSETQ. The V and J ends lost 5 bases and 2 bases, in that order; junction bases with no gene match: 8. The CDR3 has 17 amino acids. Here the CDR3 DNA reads TGCGCCAGCAGTATCGGACTAGCGGGAGGTGGACAAGAGACCCAGTACTTC. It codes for CASSIGLAGGGQETQYF.

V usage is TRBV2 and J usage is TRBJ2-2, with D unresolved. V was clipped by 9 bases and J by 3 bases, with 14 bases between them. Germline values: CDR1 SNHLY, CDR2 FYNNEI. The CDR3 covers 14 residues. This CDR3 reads CASKPAWDTGELFF. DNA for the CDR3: TGTGCCAGTAAGCCAGCCTGGGACACCGGGGAGCTGTTTTTT.

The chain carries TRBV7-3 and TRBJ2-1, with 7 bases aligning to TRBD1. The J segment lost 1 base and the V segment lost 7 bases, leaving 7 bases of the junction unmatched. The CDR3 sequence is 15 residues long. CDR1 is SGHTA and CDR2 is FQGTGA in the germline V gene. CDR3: CASIIRDSSYNEQFF. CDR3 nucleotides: TGTGCCAGCATAATCCGGGACAGTTCCTACAATGAGCAGTTCTTC.

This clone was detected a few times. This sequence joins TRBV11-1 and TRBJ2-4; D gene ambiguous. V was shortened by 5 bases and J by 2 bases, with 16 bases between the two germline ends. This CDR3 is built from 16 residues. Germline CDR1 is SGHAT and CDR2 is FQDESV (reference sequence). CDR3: CASSPWAGLTKNIQYF. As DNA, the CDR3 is TGTGCCAGCAGCCCGTGGGCCGGGTTGACCAAAAACATTCAGTACTTC.

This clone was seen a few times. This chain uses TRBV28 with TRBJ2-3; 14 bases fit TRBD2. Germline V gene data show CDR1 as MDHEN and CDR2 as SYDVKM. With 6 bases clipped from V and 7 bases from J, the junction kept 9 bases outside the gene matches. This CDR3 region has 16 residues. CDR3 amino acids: CASSRTTSGGGNTQYF. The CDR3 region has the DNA TGTGCCAGCAGCCGGACGACTAGCGGGGGGGGAAATACGCAGTATTTT.

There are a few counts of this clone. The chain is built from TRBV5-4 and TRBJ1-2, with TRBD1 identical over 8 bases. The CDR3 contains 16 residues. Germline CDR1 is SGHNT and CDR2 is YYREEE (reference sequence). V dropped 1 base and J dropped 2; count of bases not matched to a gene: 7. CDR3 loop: CASSLLVAGGNYGYTF. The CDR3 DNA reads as TGTGCCAGCAGCTTGTTGGTGGCAGGGGGCAACTATGGCTACACCTTC. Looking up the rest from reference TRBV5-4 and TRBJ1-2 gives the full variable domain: ETGVTQSPTHLIKTRGQQVTLRCSSQSGHNTVSWYQQALGQGPQFIFQYYREEENGRGNFPPRFSGLQFPNYSSELNVNALELDDSALYLCASSLLVAGGNYGYTFGSGTRLTVV.

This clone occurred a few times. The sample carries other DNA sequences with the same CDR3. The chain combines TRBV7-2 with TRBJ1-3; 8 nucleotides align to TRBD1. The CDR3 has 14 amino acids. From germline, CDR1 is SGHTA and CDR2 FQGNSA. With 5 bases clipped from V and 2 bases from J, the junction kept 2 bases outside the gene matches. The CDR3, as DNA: TGTGCCAGCAGCCGGACAGGGACTGGAAACACCATATATTTT. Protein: CASSRTGTGNTIYF.

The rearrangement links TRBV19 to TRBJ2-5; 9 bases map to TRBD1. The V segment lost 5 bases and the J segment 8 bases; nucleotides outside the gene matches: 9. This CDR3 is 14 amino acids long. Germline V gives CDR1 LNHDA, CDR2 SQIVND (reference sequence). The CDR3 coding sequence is TGTGCCAGTAGTTCTGCCGGGACAGGGACTACCCAGTACTTC. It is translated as CASSSAGTGTTQYF.

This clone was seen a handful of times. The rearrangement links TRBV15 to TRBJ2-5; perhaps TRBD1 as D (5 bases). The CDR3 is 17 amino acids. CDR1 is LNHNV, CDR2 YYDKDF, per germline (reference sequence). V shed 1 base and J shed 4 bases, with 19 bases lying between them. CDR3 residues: CATSRAINRQLRETQYF. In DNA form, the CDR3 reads TGTGCCACCAGCAGAGCCATTAATAGACAGCTCCGAGAGACCCAGTACTTC.

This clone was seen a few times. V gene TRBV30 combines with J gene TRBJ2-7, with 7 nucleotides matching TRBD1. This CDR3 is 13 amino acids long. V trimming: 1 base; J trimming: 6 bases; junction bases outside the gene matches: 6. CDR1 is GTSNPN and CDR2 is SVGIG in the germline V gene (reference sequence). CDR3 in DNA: TGTGCCTGGAGTGGACAGGGTTTCGGCGAGCAGTACTTC. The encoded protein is CAWSGQGFGEQYF.

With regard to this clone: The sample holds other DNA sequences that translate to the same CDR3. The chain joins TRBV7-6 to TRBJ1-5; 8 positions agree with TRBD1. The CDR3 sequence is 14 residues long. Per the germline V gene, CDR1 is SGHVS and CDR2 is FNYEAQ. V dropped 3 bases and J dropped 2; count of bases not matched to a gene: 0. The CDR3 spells CASSLGQGNQPQHF. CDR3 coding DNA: TGTGCCAGCAGCTTGGGACAGGGCAATCAGCCCCAGCATTTT.